This T cell receptor (beta chain) was sequenced in a study of T cells in Graves' hyperthyroidism and ophthalmopathy. This CDR3 has 15 amino acids. Germline V lookup: CDR1 DFQATT, CDR2 SNEGSKA (reference sequence). V lost 3 bases and J 6 bases, leaving 17 bases between the germline ends. Amplification of TCR beta CDR3 regions was performed using RNA transcripts as template. HTBI primers were the set used in a first-round RT-PCR of the TCR CDR3. TCRdb passed the multiplex PCR reads through MiXCR, listing each CDR3 protein once. In the table there are fewer than 400,000 distinct CDR3 sequences, 16% of which are singletons.

The V and J genes are TRBV20-1 and TRBJ2-2, with D maybe TRBD2 (5 bases). The sample comprised blood. The TCR sequence derives from a man aged 25-45 years with Graves' hyperthyroidism. This CDR3 reads CSASPGEGLAGELFF. The CDR3, as DNA: TGCAGTGCTAGCCCCGGAGAGGGCCTAGCCGGGGAGCTGTTTTTT.